This TCR beta chain is drawn from a study of regulatory T cells in long-lasting Graves disease. The table lists this clonotype with many counts. V lost 3 bases, J lost 2 bases, and 16 bases lay in between. Germline-derived CDR1 and CDR2 are DFQATT and SNEGSKA (reference sequence). The CDR3 is made up of 15 amino acids. Arm-PCR with iRepertoire HTBI primers amplified the CDR3 regions for these TCR beta libraries. TCRdb passed the multiplex PCR reads through MiXCR, listing each CDR3 protein once. The table has about 500,000 distinct CDR3 sequences, 15% to 20% seen once. Described time point: newly diagnosed GD, antithyroid drugs for less than 3 months. RNA isolated from PBMCs was used to make the TCR library. The same specimen was also included in a second study, on T cells in Graves' hyperthyroidism and ophthalmopathy. As that study records: A first-round RT-PCR of the TCR CDR3 used the HTBI primer set. Most thyroid clonotypes with frequency above 0.001 were detected in blood. It was a median about 6 months before onset that the model predicted ophthalmopathy.

Sequencing used peripheral blood mononuclear cells (PBMCs), obtained at new diagnosis, from a patient treated with antithyroid drugs. This receptor was identified in a man aged 35 to 55 with Graves disease. The rearrangement links TRBV20-1 to TRBJ2-5, with a weak D call TRBD2 (6 bases). The CDR3: CSARGDSTNQETQYF. DNA of the CDR3: TGCAGTGCTAGGGGGGACTCGACCAATCAAGAGACCCAGTACTTC.